This T cell receptor beta chain was profiled in a study of shared clonotypes between healthy human individuals. This CDR3 has 15 amino acids. The trim removed 2 bases at V and 3 bases at J, leaving 5 bases unmatched. Germline values: CDR1 MNHNS, CDR2 SASEGT. Naive CD8 cells were CD45RO-negative, positively selected for CCR7, excluding terminally differentiated effector memory CD45RA+ cells. Within Nashville, Tennessee resided all donors, each a Caucasian adult. TCRdb's copy holds only in-frame clones and misses some; the assay was immunoSEQ multiplex PCR. The sample lists roughly 2.1 million clones, more than 85% seen once, with roughly 1.8% in the top ten.

This chain uses TRBV6-1 with TRBJ2-7; the match to TRBD2 covers 9 bases. Source material: naive CD8+ T cells from PBMCs. This receptor was identified in a young man in good health. Some clones in this sample may be carry-over from other donors' samples. The CDR3 DNA reads as TGTGCCAGCAGTGAAATTAGCGGGAGTCGCTACGAGCAGTACTTC. It yields the protein CASSEISGSRYEQYF.